The 11 T cell receptor beta chains presented below share a single source sample, sequenced in a study of cytomegalovirus exposure and HLA in healthy donors. Amplification used 60 Vbeta primers and 13 Jbeta primers. Sequenced by immunoSEQ multiplex PCR; TCRdb stores in-frame clones only, minus some. The repertoire consists of some 150,000 clones, with nearly 80% occurring once and the leading ten covering 0.95% to 1.4%. Sequenced input: PBMCs. The source is a male donor in good health and CMV-seronegative.

V and J are TRBV5-1 and TRBJ2-5; weak D call: TRBD2 (6 bases). Deletions cut 0 bases from V and 4 bases from J, with 10 bases between. This CDR3 region has 14 residues. The germline V gene has CDR1 SGHRS and CDR2 YFSETQ. CDR3 coding DNA: TGCGCCAGCAGCTTGGGGGAAGCGGGAGAGACCCAGTACTTC. The encoded protein is CASSLGEAGETQYF. Full variable domain (missing parts from reference TRBV5-1 and TRBJ2-5): KAGVTQTPRYLIKTRGQQVTLSCSPISGHRSVSWYQQTPGQGLQFLFEYFSETQRNKGNFPGRFSGRQFSNSRSEMNVSTLELGDSALYLCASSLGEAGETQYFGPGTRLLVL.

This rearrangement joins TRBV10-3 to TRBJ2-7; 12 positions agree with TRBD1. In germline, CDR1 is ENHRY, CDR2 SYGVKD. V lost 6 bases and J lost 6; bases outside the gene matches: 3. This CDR3 spans 13 amino acids. The CDR3 coding sequence is TGTGCCATCAGCCGGGACAGGGGGCTCGAGCAGTACTTC. It codes for CAISRDRGLEQYF.

The chain has TRBV7-3 and TRBJ1-1; TRBD1 might be the D (6 bases). V lost 5 bases and J lost 1, with 8 bases in between. The CDR3 is 13 amino acids. CDR1 SGHTA and CDR2 FQGTGA come from the germline V gene. In DNA form, the CDR3 reads TGTGCCAGCAGCGCGACAGGGAACACTGAAGCTTTCTTT. This encodes CASSATGNTEAFF.

Worth noting for this clone: The sample carries other DNA sequences with the same CDR3. The chain has TRBV6-1 and TRBJ2-7; 8 bases are shared with TRBD1. The CDR3 is made up of 13 amino acids. J was trimmed by 4 bases and V by 5 bases; bases with no gene match: 4. Germline V gene lookup returns CDR1 MNHNS and CDR2 SASEGT. CDR3 coding DNA: TGTGCCAGCAGTCCTCGGACAGGGTACGAGCAGTACTTC. Its protein product is CASSPRTGYEQYF.

The chain employs TRBV5-6 and TRBJ2-3, with a possible D match to TRBD2 (6 bases). V was pared by 4 bases and J by 1 base, with 19 bases between. The CDR3 totals 17 residues. Germline V gene data show CDR1 as SGHDT and CDR2 as YYEEEE. CDR3 DNA: TGTGCCAGCAGCCCAGGAGGGTTGGGCACTCGCACAGATACGCAGTATTTT. It codes for CASSPGGLGTRTDTQYF.

V and J are TRBV29-1 and TRBJ2-3; D is unresolved. Trimming cost V 6 bases and J 0 bases, with 7 bases left between them. Germline CDR1 is SQVTM and CDR2 is ANQGSEA. The CDR3 covers 12 residues. The CDR3 DNA follows: TGCAGCGTCCGCGCCAGCACAGATACGCAGTATTTT. Residues: CSVRASTDTQYF.

The chain recombines TRBV6-5 with TRBJ2-3; a possible D gene is TRBD2 (6 bases). The V end lost 0 bases, the J end lost 6 bases, and 10 bases lay between the germline ends. Germline CDR1 reads MNHEY; CDR2 reads SVGAGI. The CDR3 extends over 14 amino acids. CDR3 protein: CASSYSDYRDTQYF. The CDR3 DNA is TGTGCCAGCAGTTACTCGGACTACCGGGATACGCAGTATTTT.

The chain recombines TRBV5-8 with TRBJ2-5; a possible D gene is TRBD2 (5 bases). V was trimmed by 0 bases and J by 7 bases, leaving 10 bases between them. CDR1 SGHTS and CDR2 YDEGEE come from the germline V gene. The CDR3 has 13 amino acids. CDR3 sequence (DNA): TGTGCCAGCAGCTTGGATGGAGGAGGGACCCAGTACTTC. Protein: CASSLDGGGTQYF.

The CDR3: CASSPAGDGETQYF. Here the CDR3 DNA reads TGTGCCAGTAGTCCAGCGGGGGACGGAGAGACCCAGTACTTC. V and J are TRBV19 and TRBJ2-5, with TRBD2 matching 8 bases. The CDR3 loop spans 14 amino acids. Per germline, CDR1 LNHDA and CDR2 SQIVND (reference sequence). V gave up 5 bases and J gave up 4 bases; unmatched junction bases: 6.

V usage is TRBV6-5 and J usage is TRBJ1-2; D unclear. The CDR3 spans 14 residues. Germline V lookup: CDR1 MNHEY, CDR2 SVGAGI. V was pared by 0 bases and J by 7 bases, with 12 bases between. The CDR3 region has the DNA TGTGCCAGCAGTTACTCAGGGCTCAGCGGTGGCTACACCTTC. Protein product: CASSYSGLSGGYTF.

This clone was recorded only once. The rearrangement joins TRBV4-3 to TRBJ2-2; possibly TRBD1 for D (7 bases). Germline CDR1 and CDR2: LGHNA and YSLEER. CDR3 length: 17 residues. The germline V and J ends were trimmed by 2 bases and 5 bases, with 18 bases remaining between them. The CDR3 bases are TGCGCCAGCAGCCAAACGTTAGCAGGGGGGACTACCGGGGAGCTGTTTTTT. Residues: CASSQTLAGGTTGELFF.